The 13 T cell receptor beta chains below all came from one sample that was sequenced in a study of shared clonotypes between healthy human individuals. Here immunoSEQ multiplex PCR was the method, and the copy in TCRdb shows in-frame clones only, minus some. The table has roughly 1,500,000 clones, about 98.5% seen once. What was sequenced was naive CD4+ T cells sorted from blood. Stated subset: CD45RA+ positively selected. The receptors were sampled from a man aged 30-40 years in good health.

The chain couples TRBV7-8 to TRBJ1-1, with a tentative D call TRBD1 (6 bases). This CDR3 contains 14 residues. Trimming took off 5 bases at V and 1 base at J, with 11 bases between the two ends. Looked up from germline, CDR1 is SGHVS and CDR2 is FQNEAQ. The CDR3 DNA follows: TGTGCCAGCAGCACTGGACAGCCGAACACTGAAGCTTTCTTT. This codes for CASSTGQPNTEAFF.

The gene calls are TRBV27 and TRBJ1-1; D not resolved. CDR1 MNHEY and CDR2 SMNVEV come from the germline V gene (reference sequence). V was pared by 6 bases and J by 5 bases, with 19 bases between. This CDR3 is 15 amino acids long. The CDR3 spells CASSPKELLWTEAFF. The DNA for the CDR3 is TGTGCCAGCAGCCCAAAGGAGCTCTTGTGGACTGAAGCTTTCTTT.

J is TRBJ2-7 and V is TRBV20-1, with D unresolved. The germline gives CDR1 DFQATT, CDR2 SNEGSKA (reference sequence). Trimming left V 7 bases short and J 8 bases short, with 15 bases between. CDR3 size: 11 residues. Written as DNA, the CDR3 is TGCAGTGTACCCGTTCCCGAGCAGCAGTACTTC. Its translation is CSVPVPEQQYF.

The rearrangement links TRBV28 to TRBJ1-5; 9 bases line up with TRBD1. J lost 7 bases, V lost 7 bases, and 20 bases had no gene match. This CDR3 spans 18 amino acids. Per germline, CDR1 MDHEN and CDR2 SYDVKM. CDR3 in amino acids: CASISRKWLRDRVQPQHF. In DNA, the CDR3 is TGTGCCAGCATCTCCCGGAAATGGCTCCGGGACAGGGTCCAGCCCCAGCATTTT.

The rearrangement joins TRBV6-1 to TRBJ1-3; a weak D match, TRBD1 (6 bases). With 11 bases removed from V and 4 bases from J, the gap between germline ends came to 18 bases. Germline-derived CDR1 and CDR2 are MNHNS and SASEGT. This CDR3 comprises 14 residues. This CDR3 is CAGGQKSLGNTIYF. CDR3 in DNA: TGTGCCGGAGGACAGAAAAGTTTGGGAAACACCATATATTTT.

The rearrangement joins TRBV27 to TRBJ1-2; TRBD1 might be the D (6 bases). CDR3 size: 14 residues. The germline CDR1 and CDR2 sequences are MNHEY and SMNVEV (reference sequence). Trimming cost V 0 bases and J 7 bases, with 12 bases left between them. The CDR3, as DNA: TGTGCCAGCAGTTTATCGGGGGGCGAGGGTGGCTACACCTTC. This codes for CASSLSGGEGGYTF.

To note about this clone: Within the sample, other DNA sequences also encode this same CDR3. V usage is TRBV18 and J usage is TRBJ1-4, with 8 bases identical to TRBD1. V lost 3 bases to trimming and J lost 4 bases; unmatched junction nucleotides: 1. The germline CDR1 and CDR2 sequences are KGHSH and LQKENI. This CDR3 spans 14 amino acids. The CDR3 sequence: CASSPDRGNEKLFF. The DNA of the CDR3 is TGTGCCAGCTCACCTGACAGGGGTAATGAAAAACTGTTTTTT. The complete variable domain, with remaining parts taken from reference TRBV18 and TRBJ1-4, reads NAGVMQNPRHLVRRRGQEARLRCSPMKGHSHVYWYRQLPEEGLKFMVYLQKENIIDESGMPKERFSAEFPKEGPSILRIQQVVRGDSAAYFCASSPDRGNEKLFFGSGTQLSVL.

The V gene is TRBV7-2, the J gene TRBJ2-1, with D maybe TRBD2 (6 bases). CDR1 and CDR2 (germline): SGHTA, FQGNSA. This CDR3 has 13 amino acids. V was pared by 11 bases and J by 0 bases, with 11 bases between. The CDR3 nucleotides read TGTGCCGTTAGCGGCTACTCCTACAATGAGCAGTTCTTC. This sequence encodes CAVSGYSYNEQFF.

This CDR3 is CASSLEIGGIGYTF. CDR3 coding DNA: TGCGCCAGCAGCTTGGAAATAGGAGGAATCGGCTACACCTTC. This chain links TRBV5-1 with TRBJ1-2; D is unclear. The V and J ends lost 0 bases and 8 bases respectively, with 14 bases between them. Germline V lookup: CDR1 SGHRS, CDR2 YFSETQ. CDR3 length equals 14 residues.

To note about this clone: Additional DNA sequences in this sample encode the identical CDR3. The CDR3, as DNA: TGTGCCAGCAGCTTAACACCTAGCACAGATACGCAGTATTTT. This codes for CASSLTPSTDTQYF. The chain combines TRBV7-3 with TRBJ2-3; D is unresolved. From germline, CDR1 is SGHTA and CDR2 FQGTGA. There are 14 residues in the CDR3. The ends were cut back, 0 bases at V and 0 bases at J, with 4 bases in the middle.

This clone occurred once. The rearrangement links TRBV5-1 to TRBJ2-7; 11 bases are a match to TRBD2. The CDR3 sequence is 17 residues long. CDR1 and CDR2 (germline): SGHRS, YFSETQ. V lost 0 bases to trimming and J lost 1 base; unmatched junction nucleotides: 6. CDR3: CASSLDASGRSSYEQYF. Written as DNA, the CDR3 is TGCGCCAGCAGCTTGGACGCTAGCGGGAGGTCTTCCTACGAGCAGTACTTC.

The chain has TRBV6-5 and TRBJ1-5; D unresolved. The CDR3 contains 15 residues. V gave up 4 bases and J gave up 2 bases, with 12 bases separating them. In germline, CDR1 is MNHEY, CDR2 SVGAGI. The CDR3 protein is CASSSLGDGNQPQHF. The CDR3 DNA reads as TGTGCCAGCAGTTCTCTTGGAGATGGCAATCAGCCCCAGCATTTT.

The CDR3 coding sequence is TGTGCCAGCAGCTTCCAGACAGGAGGGGCTGAGACCCAGTACTTC. The encoded protein is CASSFQTGGAETQYF. This rearrangement joins TRBV7-2 to TRBJ2-5, with D perhaps assigned TRBD1 or TRBD2 (6 bases each). CDR1 is SGHTA and CDR2 is FQGNSA in the germline V gene. This CDR3 contains 15 residues. V lost 3 bases and J 5 bases, leaving 16 bases between the germline ends.